Shown below are 25 T cell receptor beta chains from a single sample sequenced in a study of T cell responses to AZD1222 COVID-19 vaccine. Produced via immunoSEQ multiplex PCR; TCRdb's table is partial and in-frame only. Among 90,000 to 150,000 clones listed, roughly 90% were seen once. The specimen was peripheral blood, collected on day 0 of AZD1222 vaccination. These receptors originate from an adult in good health.

The genes are TRBV3-1 (or the pseudogene TRBV3-2) and TRBJ2-3, with TRBD1 matching 8 bases. After removal of 3 bases from V and 4 bases from J, the junction contained 9 bases not matched to a gene. This CDR3 has 16 residues. Looked up from germline, CDR1 is LGHDT and CDR2 is YNNKEL (reference sequence). The CDR3 coding sequence is TGTGCCAGCAGCCATATGGGACAGGATATCGCAGATACGCAGTATTTT. Protein: CASSHMGQDIADTQYF.

The chain is built from TRBV7-8 and TRBJ2-3; possibly TRBD1 for D (6 bases). From germline, CDR1 is SGHVS and CDR2 FQNEAQ. The CDR3 extends over 15 amino acids. Trimming stripped 2 bases from V and 0 bases from J, with 9 bases between. The CDR3 region is CASSLLTGSTDTQYF. CDR3 nucleotides: TGTGCCAGCAGCTTACTAACAGGGAGCACAGATACGCAGTATTTT.

The chain employs TRBV4-2 and TRBJ2-3, with 8 bases that match TRBD2. The V segment lost 0 bases and the J segment 2 bases; nucleotides outside the gene matches: 4. This CDR3 contains 16 residues. Germline values: CDR1 LGHNA, CDR2 YNFKEQ. CDR3 nucleotides: TGTGCCAGCAGCCAAGATTTACTAGCGGCCACAGATACGCAGTATTTT. Translating gives CASSQDLLAATDTQYF.

This sequence joins TRBV9 and TRBJ1-1, with 10 bases matching TRBD1. The J segment lost 1 base and the V segment lost 4 bases, leaving 10 bases of the junction unmatched. Germline V gives CDR1 SGDLS, CDR2 YYNGEE. The CDR3 covers 17 residues. DNA of the CDR3: TGTGCCAGCAGCACGAGACAGGGGGCTGGTGGGAACACTGAAGCTTTCTTT. It codes for CASSTRQGAGGNTEAFF.

The chain is built from TRBV5-1 and TRBJ2-1; 11 nucleotides line up with TRBD2. This CDR3 has 15 residues. Germline V gives CDR1 SGHRS, CDR2 YFSETQ. V gave up 5 bases and J gave up 5 bases; unmatched junction bases: 6. The CDR3 spells CASSPGTSGNNEQFF. CDR3 in DNA: TGCGCCAGCAGTCCCGGGACTAGCGGCAACAATGAGCAGTTCTTC.

This rearrangement joins TRBV5-4 to TRBJ1-1, with TRBD1 identical over 7 bases. Germline CDR1 is SGHNT and CDR2 is YYREEE (reference sequence). The V segment lost 3 bases and the J segment 3 bases; nucleotides outside the gene matches: 5. The CDR3 has 14 amino acids. The CDR3 DNA reads as TGTGCCAGCAGCTCCGACAGGGTGTACACTGAAGCTTTCTTT. Protein: CASSSDRVYTEAFF.

The rearrangement joins TRBV7-6 to TRBJ1-2; 7 positions match TRBD1. Trimming removed 5 bases from V and 6 bases from J; junction bases left unmatched: 6. Germline CDR1 and CDR2: SGHVS and FNYEAQ. The CDR3 has 13 residues. CDR3 protein: CASSHRGFDGYTF. CDR3 nucleotides: TGTGCCAGCAGCCACAGGGGATTCGATGGCTACACCTTC.

This clone occurred once. J is TRBJ2-2 and V is TRBV10-3, with D possibly called TRBD1 or TRBD2 (5 bases each). The CDR3 covers 15 residues. V was pared by 4 bases and J by 1 base, with 10 bases between. The germline V gene has CDR1 ENHRY and CDR2 SYGVKD. CDR3 amino acids: CAISGGTVNTGELFF. In DNA form, the CDR3 reads TGTGCCATCAGTGGGGGGACCGTGAACACCGGGGAGCTGTTTTTT.

The genes are TRBV5-4 and TRBJ1-2; D is perhaps TRBD1 (6 bases). This CDR3 is 13 amino acids long. V lost 10 bases to trimming and J lost 4 bases, with 17 bases between them. Germline lookup yields CDR1 SGHNT and CDR2 YYREEE (reference sequence). The CDR3 sequence: CAQTGLGAYGYTF. For the CDR3, the DNA is TGTGCCCAGACGGGTCTGGGGGCCTATGGCTACACCTTC. Combining the CDR3 with reference TRBV5-4 and TRBJ1-2 gives the whole variable domain ETGVTQSPTHLIKTRGQQVTLRCSSQSGHNTVSWYQQALGQGPQFIFQYYREEENGRGNFPPRFSGLQFPNYSSELNVNALELDDSALYLCAQTGLGAYGYTFGSGTRLTVV.

The chain is built from TRBV6-5 and TRBJ1-2, with D perhaps matching TRBD1 (5 bases). Germline V gene lookup returns CDR1 MNHEY and CDR2 SVGAGI. The V end was cut by 2 bases, the J end by 6 bases, with 10 bases between. The CDR3 covers 13 residues. The CDR3: CASSYPDTDGYTF. The CDR3 DNA reads TGTGCCAGCAGTTACCCGGACACTGATGGCTACACCTTC.

The V and J genes are TRBV28 and TRBJ1-2, with 9 bases lining up with TRBD1. Looked up from germline, CDR1 is MDHEN and CDR2 is SYDVKM. The CDR3 loop spans 15 amino acids. The junction had 10 bases not matched to a gene; V was cut back by 2 bases and J by 9 bases. DNA for the CDR3: TGTGCCAGCAGTTTAAAGACAGGGGGGATGAGTAGCTACACCTTC. Translating gives CASSLKTGGMSSYTF.

This clone was counted only a few times. The chain employs TRBV7-9 and TRBJ1-5; 7 bases line up with TRBD1. Per germline, CDR1 SEHNR and CDR2 FQNEAQ (reference sequence). V shed 4 bases and J 3 bases; nucleotides not matched to a gene: 9. The CDR3 spans 16 residues. For the CDR3, the DNA is TGTGCCAGCAGCTCCACGTCAGGGGGTCCCAATCAGCCCCAGCATTTT. Its protein is CASSSTSGGPNQPQHF.

This clone appeared a single time. The CDR3 DNA follows: TGTGCCAGTAGTACCGTCCCGGGACAGGGGATAAACGAGCAGTACTTC. This encodes CASSTVPGQGINEQYF. This chain connects TRBV19 to TRBJ2-7; 10 bases map to TRBD1. After removal of 4 bases from V and 5 bases from J, the junction contained 11 bases not matched to a gene. CDR3 size: 16 residues. The germline gives CDR1 LNHDA, CDR2 SQIVND (reference sequence). Full variable domain (missing parts from reference TRBV19 and TRBJ2-7): DGGITQSPKYLFRKEGQNVTLSCEQNLNHDAMYWYRQDPGQGLRLIYYSQIVNDFQKGDIAEGYSVSREKKESFPLTVTSAQKNPTAFYLCASSTVPGQGINEQYFGPGTRLTVT.

The rearrangement uses TRBV21-1 and TRBJ1-1. TRBV21-1 is a pseudogene segment. This CDR3 is 16 amino acids long. CDR3 nucleotide sequence: TGTGCCAGCAGCAAAGTGGAAGGGGGGTGGGACACTGAAGCTTTCTTT. It yields the protein CASSKVEGGWDTEAFF.

This clone was found once. The chain is built from TRBV19 and TRBJ1-5; D is undetermined. This CDR3 has 16 residues. V dropped 7 bases and J dropped 2 bases, with 18 bases sitting between them. Germline assignment: CDR1 LNHDA and CDR2 SQIVND (reference sequence). CDR3: CASTPWEAIGNQPQHF. The DNA of the CDR3 is TGTGCCAGTACCCCCTGGGAAGCCATTGGCAATCAGCCCCAGCATTTT.

This chain links TRBV6-5 with TRBJ1-6, with D unclear. The CDR3 is 12 amino acids. The V end was cut by 8 bases, the J end by 8 bases, with 10 bases between. CDR1 and CDR2 from the germline V gene are MNHEY and SVGAGI. CDR3 loop: CASSEGDSPLHF. CDR3 sequence (DNA): TGTGCCAGCTCGGAGGGTGATTCACCCCTCCACTTT.

This clone has only a few counts. The J gene is TRBJ2-7, the V gene TRBV16; 11 bases line up with TRBD1. Germline CDR1 is KGHSY and CDR2 is FQNENV. There are 13 residues in the CDR3. The J segment lost 5 bases and the V segment lost 8 bases, leaving 5 bases of the junction unmatched. The CDR3 loop is CASGQGALDEQYF. The CDR3, as DNA: TGTGCCAGCGGACAGGGGGCGTTAGACGAGCAGTACTTC.

The chain carries TRBV5-4 and TRBJ2-7; 7 nucleotides line up with TRBD2. Germline V gives CDR1 SGHNT, CDR2 YYREEE (reference sequence). V was pared by 3 bases and J by 2 bases, with 5 bases of the junction left unmatched. The CDR3 runs 14 residues. The CDR3 coding sequence is TGTGCCAGCAGCTCCCGGGACTACCCCTACGAGCAGTACTTC. Amino acid sequence: CASSSRDYPYEQYF.

This sequence joins TRBV11-2 and TRBJ1-4; perhaps TRBD1 as D (5 bases). Deletions cut 2 bases from V and 8 bases from J, with 12 bases between. This CDR3 spans 14 amino acids. Germline lookup yields CDR1 SGHAT and CDR2 FQNNGV. The CDR3 bases are TGTGCCAGCAGCTTACTGGGGCTAGGGGAAAAACTGTTTTTT. Its protein product is CASSLLGLGEKLFF.

The chain joins TRBV18 to TRBJ1-2, with a possible D match to TRBD1 (6 bases). Looked up from germline, CDR1 is KGHSH and CDR2 is LQKENI. V lost 3 bases and J lost 1, with 18 bases in between. The CDR3 is made up of 17 amino acids. This CDR3 is CASSPSKAGASNYGYTF. The CDR3 region has the DNA TGTGCCAGCTCACCCTCCAAGGCAGGGGCCAGTAACTATGGCTACACCTTC.

The count of this clone is one. The genes are TRBV27 and TRBJ2-7; D may be TRBD2 (5 bases). Germline loops: CDR1 MNHEY, CDR2 SMNVEV (reference sequence). The V gene lost 5 bases and the J gene lost 6 bases, with 17 bases spanning the gap. The CDR3 spans 14 residues. CDR3 coding DNA: TGTGCCAGCAGTCTAGCCCCTTACACAATCGAGCAGTACTTC. This gives the protein CASSLAPYTIEQYF.

CDR3: CASSLETGITIYF. The CDR3 DNA sequence: TGTGCCAGCAGCCTCGAGACAGGGATCACCATATATTTT. The rearrangement links TRBV11-2 to TRBJ1-3, with 7 bases lining up with TRBD1. Losses at the gene ends were 5 bases for V and 9 bases for J; bases not matched to a gene: 7. From germline, CDR1 is SGHAT and CDR2 FQNNGV. The CDR3 covers 13 residues.

The rearrangement links TRBV7-9 to TRBJ2-1; D is possibly TRBD1 or TRBD2 (5 bases each). The germline gives CDR1 SEHNR, CDR2 FQNEAQ (reference sequence). Trimming pared 11 bases from V and 7 bases from J, leaving 18 bases between. There are 13 residues in the CDR3. CDR3 in DNA: TGTGCCGGGCGATGGGACCCCGGGAATGAGCAGTTCTTC. Encoded protein: CAGRWDPGNEQFF.

This chain connects TRBV9 to TRBJ1-2; 8 bases map to TRBD1. J was trimmed by 0 bases and V by 3 bases; bases with no gene match: 13. Germline V CDR1 and CDR2: SGDLS, YYNGEE. The length of the CDR3 is 18 residues. The CDR3: CASSASRTGTSSNYGYTF. The CDR3 bases are TGTGCCAGCAGCGCCTCTCGGACAGGGACCTCCTCTAACTATGGCTACACCTTC.

The chain uses TRBV5-4 and TRBJ1-1, with 7 positions matching TRBD1. Germline lookup yields CDR1 SGHNT and CDR2 YYREEE (reference sequence). After removal of 4 bases from V and 0 bases from J, the junction contained 3 bases not matched to a gene. The CDR3 runs to 14 residues. CDR3 bases: TGTGCCAGCAGCCGTGACAGGGTGAACACTGAAGCTTTCTTT. Its translation is CASSRDRVNTEAFF.